The 26 T cell receptor beta chains listed next were all sequenced from one sample in a study of shared clonotypes between healthy human individuals. Measured with immunoSEQ multiplex PCR; TCRdb has only the in-frame clones, and not every one. This sample carries 2 million to 3 million clones, approximately 93% of them seen once, and the ten largest clones take roughly 0.36%. The source material was naive CD4+ T cells from PBMCs. Regarding subset: CD45RA+ positively selected. These receptor sequences come from a man aged 18 to 30 in good health. Some clones in this sample may be carry-over from other donors' samples.

CDR3 DNA: TGCGCCAGCAGCCCCGATCGGGTCTTGTTGAATGAGCAGTTCTTC. This translates into CASSPDRVLLNEQFF. The V and J genes are TRBV4-3 and TRBJ2-1, with unresolved D. The V gene's germline CDR1 is LGHNA and CDR2 YSLEER. There are 15 residues in the CDR3. V dropped 4 bases and J dropped 7 bases, with 17 bases sitting between them.

CDR3 DNA: TGTGCCAGCACGAACCCTGAGGAACTGAACACTGAAGCTTTCTTT. Translating it yields CASTNPEELNTEAFF. The chain couples TRBV28 to TRBJ1-1; no clear D gene. Germline V gene lookup returns CDR1 MDHEN and CDR2 SYDVKM. V gave up 7 bases and J gave up 0 bases, with 15 bases separating them. This CDR3 region has 15 residues.

The chain uses TRBV4-2 and TRBJ1-3; 8 nucleotides agree with TRBD1. After removal of 0 bases from V and 4 bases from J, the junction contained 14 bases not matched to a gene. The CDR3 runs 19 residues. Germline V gene sequence: CDR1 LGHNA, CDR2 YNFKEQ. The CDR3 region has the DNA TGTGCCAGCAGCCAAGATCCGCCCGGTGGACAGGGCGCCGGAAACACCATATATTTT. Residues: CASSQDPPGGQGAGNTIYF.

This clone was observed a single time. The sample carries other DNA sequences with the same CDR3. This chain joins TRBV28 and TRBJ1-2; D gene ambiguous. The germline V gene has CDR1 MDHEN and CDR2 SYDVKM. V was pared by 3 bases and J by 5 bases, with 7 bases between. The CDR3 covers 12 residues. CDR3 coding DNA: TGTGCCAGCAGTTTGTCTGCGTATGGCTACACCTTC. Its protein is CASSLSAYGYTF.

The chain links TRBV2 to TRBJ2-6; D may be TRBD1 (6 bases). CDR3 length: 15 amino acids. CDR1 is SNHLY and CDR2 is FYNNEI in the germline V gene. V was clipped by 7 bases and J by 0 bases, with 10 bases between them. The CDR3, as DNA: TGTGCCAGCAATGGACAGTTCTCTGGGGCCAACGTCCTGACTTTC. Translated: CASNGQFSGANVLTF.

J is TRBJ2-7 and V is TRBV4-2; no clear D. CDR1 is LGHNA and CDR2 is YNFKEQ in the germline V gene. Trimming pared 0 bases from V and 2 bases from J, leaving 11 bases between. CDR3 length equals 15 residues. The CDR3 spells CASSQDSRQAYEQYF. The CDR3 DNA reads as TGTGCCAGCAGCCAAGATTCTAGGCAGGCCTACGAGCAGTACTTC.

The chain couples TRBV5-1 to TRBJ2-5, with a tentative D call TRBD2 (5 bases). Germline V gene data show CDR1 as SGHRS and CDR2 as YFSETQ. CDR3 length equals 13 residues. V lost 4 bases and J 2 bases, leaving 9 bases between the germline ends. The CDR3 DNA reads as TGCGCCAGCAGCGTGGACTGGCAAGAGACCCAGTACTTC. Translating it yields CASSVDWQETQYF.

The genes are TRBV10-3 and TRBJ1-3; D unclear. The germline gives CDR1 ENHRY, CDR2 SYGVKD. V was shortened by 5 bases and J by 0 bases, with 11 bases between the two germline ends. This CDR3 contains 15 residues. The chain's CDR3 is CAISSPGSSGNTIYF. For the CDR3, the DNA is TGTGCCATCAGTTCCCCCGGCAGCTCTGGAAACACCATATATTTT.

V usage is TRBV5-1 and J usage is TRBJ2-3; unclear D gene. The CDR3 has 13 residues. Germline V lookup: CDR1 SGHRS, CDR2 YFSETQ. Between the trimmed V and J ends, which lost 3 bases and 6 bases, there was a span of 11 bases. CDR3 DNA sequence: TGCGCCAGCAGCTCGGAACCTGGCGATACGCAGTATTTT. It specifies CASSSEPGDTQYF.

The chain's CDR3 is CASSPGAPGQIRGFYEQYF. The CDR3 region has the DNA TGTGCCAGCAGCCCGGGCGCACCGGGACAGATAAGAGGGTTTTACGAGCAGTACTTC. The chain carries TRBV9 and TRBJ2-7; 7 bases align to TRBD1. The CDR3 is 19 residues long. With V trimmed by 4 bases and J by 4 bases, 23 bases remained unmatched. CDR1 SGDLS and CDR2 YYNGEE come from the germline V gene.

This clone has more than one count but fewer than ten. This sequence joins TRBV18 and TRBJ2-7; maybe TRBD1 (5 bases). Germline assignment: CDR1 KGHSH and CDR2 LQKENI. Trimming removed 2 bases from V and 3 bases from J, with 14 bases in between. The CDR3 extends over 15 amino acids. The CDR3 protein is CASSPFIQDGYEQYF. The CDR3 DNA follows: TGTGCCAGCTCACCATTTATACAGGACGGCTACGAGCAGTACTTC.

The V call is TRBV21-1, the J call TRBJ2-7; the tabulated D call, TRBD2, remains unverified against the DNA. TRBV21-1 is given as a pseudogene. The CDR3 contains 18 residues. CDR3 nucleotides: TGTGCCAGCAGCAAAGGGTCCGGGACTAGCGGGAGAGGCTACGAGCAGTACTTC. This translates into CASSKGSGTSGRGYEQYF.

The V and J genes are TRBV28 and TRBJ1-5; no clear D. There are 14 residues in the CDR3. Trimming shortened V by 7 bases and J by 3 bases, and 13 bases separated the two germline ends. Germline V gene data show CDR1 as MDHEN and CDR2 as SYDVKM. CDR3 bases: TGTGCCAGCAAGACCGCCCAGGTCAATCAGCCCCAGCATTTT. Translation: CASKTAQVNQPQHF.

The chain joins TRBV28 to TRBJ2-1; D unresolved. The CDR3 totals 12 residues. V gave up 2 bases and J gave up 9 bases, with 8 bases separating them. Germline CDR1 MDHEN, CDR2 SYDVKM. CDR3: CASSLELAEQFF. The CDR3 coding sequence is TGTGCCAGCAGTTTAGAGCTTGCTGAGCAGTTCTTC.

The J gene is TRBJ1-5, the V gene TRBV19; D gene unclear. Between the trimmed V and J ends, which lost 6 bases and 3 bases, there was a span of 12 bases. Germline V gives CDR1 LNHDA, CDR2 SQIVND (reference sequence). CDR3 length equals 14 residues. The CDR3 nucleotides are TGTGCCAGTAGCAGATACTCCTCCAATCAGCCCCAGCATTTT. Its translation: CASSRYSSNQPQHF.

This sequence joins TRBV30 and TRBJ1-6; D is ambiguous. This CDR3 is built from 16 residues. Germline lookup yields CDR1 GTSNPN and CDR2 SVGIG (reference sequence). With 2 bases removed from V and 2 bases from J, the gap between germline ends came to 13 bases. The CDR3 loop reads CAWSIVGRPYNSPLHF. The CDR3 DNA reads TGTGCCTGGAGTATTGTGGGGAGGCCCTATAATTCACCCCTCCACTTT.

This chain links TRBV20-1 with TRBJ1-4; D remains unclear. With 7 bases removed from V and 7 bases from J, the gap between germline ends came to 7 bases. Germline V gene sequence: CDR1 DFQATT, CDR2 SNEGSKA (reference sequence). The CDR3 runs to 10 residues. The DNA of the CDR3 is TGCAGTGTAGGGCCTGAAAAACTGTTTTTT. Protein product: CSVGPEKLFF.

The CDR3: CASSLPGQSSYEQYF. The DNA of the CDR3 is TGTGCCAGCAGCTTGCCGGGACAGAGCTCCTACGAGCAGTACTTC. The V call is TRBV7-2, the J call TRBJ2-7, with 7 bases matching TRBD1. The V gene end was trimmed by 3 bases and the J gene end by 0 bases; junction bases not matched to a gene: 5. Germline values: CDR1 SGHTA, CDR2 FQGNSA. The CDR3 is 15 amino acids. The whole variable domain, filled in from reference TRBV7-2 and TRBJ2-7, reads GAGVSQSPSNKVTEKGKDVELRCDPISGHTALYWYRQSLGQGLEFLIYFQGNSAPDKSGLPSDRFSAERTGGSVSTLTIQRTQQEDSAVYLCASSLPGQSSYEQYFGPGTRLTVT.

Regarding this clone: The same CDR3 also results from other DNA sequences found in this sample. V gene TRBV29-1 combines with J gene TRBJ1-6, with D unresolved. V lost 6 bases, J lost 0 bases, and 6 bases lay in between. There are 13 residues in the CDR3. The germline CDR1 and CDR2 sequences are SQVTM and ANQGSEA. CDR3 DNA sequence: TGCAGCGTCGCGAGCTCCTATAATTCACCCCTCCACTTT. This encodes CSVASSYNSPLHF.

About this clone: At the DNA level, this CDR3 is encoded by other sequences in the same sample as well. This rearrangement joins TRBV5-1 to TRBJ2-2; the match to TRBD2 covers 11 bases. Germline CDR1 reads SGHRS; CDR2 reads YFSETQ. The CDR3 covers 16 residues. V was pared by 4 bases and J by 1 base, with 3 bases of the junction left unmatched. Here the CDR3 DNA reads TGCGCCAGCAGCCCAGGGACTAGCGGGAACACCGGGGAGCTGTTTTTT. Its translation: CASSPGTSGNTGELFF.

The V gene is TRBV6-6, the J gene TRBJ2-3; the D gene is possibly TRBD2 (5 bases). The germline V and J ends were trimmed by 8 bases and 4 bases, with 13 bases remaining between them. The germline V gene has CDR1 MNHNY and CDR2 SVGAGI (reference sequence). This CDR3 has 13 amino acids. CDR3 nucleotides: TGTGCCAGCGGGCGGGTCGGGGCAGATACGCAGTATTTT. Its protein product is CASGRVGADTQYF.

With respect to this clone: A junction end diverges from the germline sequence, so it may reflect a read error. The V call is TRBV7-9, the J call TRBJ1-2; 7 bases fit TRBD1. Germline CDR1 reads SEHNR; CDR2 reads FQNEAQ (reference sequence). The CDR3 length is 14 residues. CDR3 DNA sequence: TGTGCCAGCAGCCCCCCTACAGGGGACCCTGCACCGCCTTTC. As protein: CASSPPTGDPAPPF.

In this sample, this clone turned up a few times. CDR3 sequence reads: CAWSVWTGEPVGAFF. The DNA for the CDR3 is TGTGCCTGGAGTGTATGGACAGGGGAACCTGTCGGAGCTTTCTTT. V usage is TRBV30 and J usage is TRBJ1-1, with 9 bases identical to TRBD1. This CDR3 spans 15 amino acids. Germline values: CDR1 GTSNPN, CDR2 SVGIG (reference sequence). Trimming cost V 0 bases and J 10 bases; bases outside gene matches: 12. The variable domain in full, with the rest retrieved from reference TRBV30 and TRBJ1-1, is SQTIHQWPATLVQPVGSPLSLECTVEGTSNPNLYWYRQAAGRGLQLLFYSVGIGQISSEVPQNLSASRPQDRQFILSSKKLLLSDSGFYLCAWSVWTGEPVGAFFGQGTRLTVV.

This chain connects TRBV10-3 to TRBJ2-3, with TRBD1 matching over 9 bases. The CDR3 is made up of 15 amino acids. V lost 6 bases, J lost 3 bases, and 7 bases stayed unmatched. CDR1 and CDR2 from the germline V gene are ENHRY and SYGVKD. CDR3 DNA sequence: TGTGCCATCAGAGCCCCGGGACAGGGAACAGATACGCAGTATTTT. It codes for CAIRAPGQGTDTQYF.

This chain uses TRBV5-8 with TRBJ2-7; possibly TRBD1 for D (6 bases). The germline V gene encodes CDR1 SGHTS and CDR2 YDEGEE. Trimming removed 3 bases at V and 6 bases at J, with 19 bases between. The CDR3 runs to 15 residues. CDR3 DNA sequence: TGTGCCAGCAGCTCTAACTCACAGGGTTTTAGCGAGCAGTACTTC. Residues: CASSSNSQGFSEQYF.

V is TRBV5-1 and J is TRBJ1-4; D unresolved. Germline CDR1 SGHRS, CDR2 YFSETQ. The CDR3 is 14 amino acids. V shed 2 bases and J shed 0 bases, with 5 bases lying between them. CDR3 protein: CASSFAPTNEKLFF. The CDR3 coding sequence is TGCGCCAGCAGCTTCGCACCAACTAATGAAAAACTGTTTTTT.